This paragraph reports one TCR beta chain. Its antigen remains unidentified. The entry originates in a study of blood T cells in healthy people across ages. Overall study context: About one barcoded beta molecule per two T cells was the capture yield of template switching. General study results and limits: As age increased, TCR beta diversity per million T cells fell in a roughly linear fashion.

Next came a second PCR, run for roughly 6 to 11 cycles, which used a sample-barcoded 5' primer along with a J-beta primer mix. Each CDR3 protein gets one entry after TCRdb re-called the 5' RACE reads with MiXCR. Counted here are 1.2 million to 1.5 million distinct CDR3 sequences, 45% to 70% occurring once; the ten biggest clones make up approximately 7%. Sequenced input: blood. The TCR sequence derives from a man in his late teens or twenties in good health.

The DNA for the CDR3 is TGCAGTGCTAGACCCTTGGCTCGGAGCACAGATACGCAGTATTTT. It encodes CSARPLARSTDTQYF. The rearrangement uses TRBV20-1 and TRBJ2-3; D uncertain. The CDR3 extends over 15 amino acids. Deletions cut 2 bases from V and 0 bases from J, with 12 bases between. Germline V gives CDR1 DFQATT, CDR2 SNEGSKA (reference sequence).